This TCR beta chain was identified in a study of blood T cells in healthy people across ages. Next came a second PCR, run for about 7 to 12 cycles, which used a sample-barcoded 5' primer along with a J-beta primer mix. TCRdb re-called the 5' RACE reads with MiXCR, one entry per CDR3 protein. Of around 2 million distinct CDR3 sequences listed, roughly two fifths were seen once; the top ten hold about 23%. The CDR3 length is 12 residues. Germline CDR1 and CDR2: DFQATT and SNEGSKA (reference sequence). Comment on this clonotype: Its specificity is unknown.

Study-wide points: Estimates based on one million T cells were treated as lower bounds.

V gene TRBV20-1 combines with J gene TRBJ2-4, with 8 bases matching TRBD1. The DNA end is more similar to TRBJ2-7, so the J call may be wrong. This receptor was identified in a human donor in good health. Sequencing was done on a sample of blood. The CDR3 reads CSALQGVDEQYF. The CDR3 DNA reads as TGCAGTGCTTTACAGGGGGTGGACGAGCAGTACTTC.